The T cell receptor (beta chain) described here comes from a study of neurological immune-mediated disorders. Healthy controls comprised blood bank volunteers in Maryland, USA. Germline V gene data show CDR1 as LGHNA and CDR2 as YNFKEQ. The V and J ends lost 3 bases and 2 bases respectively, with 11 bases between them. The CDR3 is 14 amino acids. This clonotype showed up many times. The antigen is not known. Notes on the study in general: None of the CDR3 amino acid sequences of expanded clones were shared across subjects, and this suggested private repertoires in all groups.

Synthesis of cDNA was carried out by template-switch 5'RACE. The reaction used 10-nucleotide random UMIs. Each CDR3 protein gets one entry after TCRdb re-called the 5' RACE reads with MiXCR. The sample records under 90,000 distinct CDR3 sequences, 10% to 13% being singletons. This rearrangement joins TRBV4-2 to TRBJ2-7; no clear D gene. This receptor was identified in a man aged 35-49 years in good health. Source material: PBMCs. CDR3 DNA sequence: TGTGCCAGCAGCCAGGGCGGAGACGCCTACGAGCAGTACTTC. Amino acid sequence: CASSQGGDAYEQYF.